These 9 T cell receptor beta chains were all obtained from the same sample, sequenced in a study of beta chain features in type 1 diabetes. The sequenced template was cDNA made from the entire isolated RNA. Here immunoSEQ multiplex PCR was the method, and the copy in TCRdb shows in-frame clones only, minus some. The table lists some 400,000 clones, less than 15% of them singletons. Specimen: naive CD4+ T cells from blood. These receptors all stem from a woman between 18 and 29 years old in good health.

Concerning this clone itself: The same CDR3 also results from other DNA sequences found in this sample. This chain connects TRBV5-1 to TRBJ2-1; 10 nucleotides line up with TRBD1. V was pared by 4 bases and J by 1 base, with 2 bases of the junction left unmatched. The CDR3 has 15 residues. Germline values: CDR1 SGHRS, CDR2 YFSETQ. The CDR3 nucleotides are TGCGCCAGCAGCCCGGGACAGGGGTCCTACAATGAGCAGTTCTTC. It yields the protein CASSPGQGSYNEQFF.

The gene calls are TRBV2 and TRBJ1-5, with 7 bases aligning to TRBD1. The CDR3 is 13 residues long. The V segment lost 9 bases and the J segment 4 bases; nucleotides outside the gene matches: 6. CDR1 and CDR2 from the germline V gene are SNHLY and FYNNEI. The CDR3 coding sequence is TGTGCCAGTACAGGGGAAGTTAATCAGCCCCAGCATTTT. Amino acid sequence: CASTGEVNQPQHF.

V gene TRBV29-1 combines with J gene TRBJ2-6; the D gene is possibly TRBD1 (6 bases). CDR1 and CDR2 (germline): SQVTM, ANQGSEA. V lost 6 bases and J lost 0, with 15 bases in between. The CDR3 totals 16 residues. The DNA of the CDR3 is TGCAGCGTCGACTCAGGGGCTCACTCTGGGGCCAACGTCCTGACTTTC. It yields the protein CSVDSGAHSGANVLTF.

A few counts support this clone. This sequence joins TRBV5-1 and TRBJ1-4, with a possible D match to TRBD1 (6 bases). Germline assignment: CDR1 SGHRS and CDR2 YFSETQ. V dropped 2 bases and J dropped 1 base, with 9 bases sitting between them. This CDR3 comprises 15 residues. DNA of the CDR3: TGCGCCAGCAGCTTCAGAGGGGGAACTAATGAAAAACTGTTTTTT. Translating it yields CASSFRGGTNEKLFF.

The sample holds a few counts of this clone. The CDR3 DNA reads TGTGCCAGCAAACTAGCGGGAGGCCGAAGGCAAGAGACCCAGTACTTC. It codes for CASKLAGGRRQETQYF. The chain couples TRBV14 to TRBJ2-5; 12 nucleotides line up with TRBD2. Looked up from germline, CDR1 is SGHDN and CDR2 is FVKESK. With V trimmed by 7 bases and J by 2 bases, 8 bases remained unmatched. CDR3 size: 16 residues.

V gene TRBV29-1 combines with J gene TRBJ2-1; a possible D gene is TRBD2 (5 bases). CDR1 SQVTM and CDR2 ANQGSEA come from the germline V gene. V shed 4 bases and J shed 0 bases, with 10 bases lying between them. The CDR3 is 14 residues long. CDR3 coding DNA: TGCAGCGTTGTCAGGAGGAGCTCCTACAATGAGCAGTTCTTC. This codes for CSVVRRSSYNEQFF.

V usage is TRBV9 and J usage is TRBJ2-1; 12 bases fit TRBD2. Germline values: CDR1 SGDLS, CDR2 YYNGEE. The J segment lost 9 bases and the V segment lost 4 bases, leaving 8 bases of the junction unmatched. The CDR3 loop spans 15 amino acids. The CDR3 loop is CASSLGASGRGEQFF. DNA for the CDR3: TGTGCCAGCAGCCTGGGGGCTAGCGGGAGGGGTGAGCAGTTCTTC.

This clone showed up just a few times. The sample holds other DNA sequences that translate to the same CDR3. This chain links TRBV6-5 with TRBJ1-2; D might be TRBD1 (6 bases). Trimming cost V 0 bases and J 2 bases, with 7 bases left between them. Germline V gene sequence: CDR1 MNHEY, CDR2 SVGAGI. There are 14 residues in the CDR3. CDR3 sequence: CASSYSTGNYGYTF. CDR3 DNA: TGTGCCAGCAGTTACTCGACAGGCAACTATGGCTACACCTTC.

The chain carries TRBV6-6 and TRBJ1-1; maybe TRBD1 (6 bases). The CDR3 loop spans 13 amino acids. V lost 5 bases and J 8 bases, leaving 15 bases between the germline ends. CDR1 is MNHNY and CDR2 is SVGAGI in the germline V gene (reference sequence). This CDR3 reads CASSSAGVTEAFF. CDR3 DNA sequence: TGTGCCAGCAGTAGCGCAGGGGTAACCGAAGCTTTCTTT.